These 3 T cell receptor beta chains were sequenced from one sample in a study of T-cell memory formation after mild COVID-19 (dated by TCRdb to about 2021). The library was made by 5' RACE. The sequencer listed for this sample is Illumina NovaSeq 6000. TCRdb applied fastp at Q25 and MiXCR to the public reads, then kept only in-frame beta chains. Entries are consolidated by CDR3 protein sequence, retaining the most common genes and DNA. The sample table records about 470,000 distinct CDR3 sequences; 20% to 25% of these occur just once. The ten most abundant clones make up roughly an eighth of the sample. The sequenced sample consisted of PBMCs or a T cell subset sorted from them (not recorded which). The receptors were gathered from an adult woman who had mild COVID-19 (a few samples of this study predate the infection). The sample titles of this study are shuffled in the database, so cell type and time point are left out; the donor was told from shared clones.

V usage is TRBV5-1 and J usage is TRBJ1-3; D is uncertain. V lost 1 base to trimming and J lost 0 bases, with 14 bases between them. This CDR3 has 17 residues. Germline loops: CDR1 SGHRS, CDR2 YFSETQ. This CDR3 reads CASSLTATPLSGNTIYF. In DNA, the CDR3 is TGCGCCAGCAGCTTGACGGCGACTCCGCTCTCTGGAAACACCATATATTTT.

The J gene is TRBJ2-7, the V gene TRBV5-1; D remains ambiguous. This CDR3 comprises 12 residues. Germline V CDR1 and CDR2: SGHRS, YFSETQ. Trimming took 0 bases from V and 3 from J, leaving 4 bases between them. Here the CDR3 reads CASSLADYEQYF. The CDR3 DNA sequence: TGCGCCAGCAGCTTGGCGGACTACGAGCAGTACTTC.

The chain joins TRBV29-1 to TRBJ2-7; TRBD2 aligns across 7 bases. The J segment lost 2 bases and the V segment lost 1 base, leaving 2 bases of the junction unmatched. Germline-derived CDR1 and CDR2 are SQVTM and ANQGSEA. This CDR3 comprises 13 residues. CDR3 residues: CSVEVAGAYEQYF. The CDR3 coding sequence is TGCAGCGTTGAAGTGGCGGGAGCCTACGAGCAGTACTTC.